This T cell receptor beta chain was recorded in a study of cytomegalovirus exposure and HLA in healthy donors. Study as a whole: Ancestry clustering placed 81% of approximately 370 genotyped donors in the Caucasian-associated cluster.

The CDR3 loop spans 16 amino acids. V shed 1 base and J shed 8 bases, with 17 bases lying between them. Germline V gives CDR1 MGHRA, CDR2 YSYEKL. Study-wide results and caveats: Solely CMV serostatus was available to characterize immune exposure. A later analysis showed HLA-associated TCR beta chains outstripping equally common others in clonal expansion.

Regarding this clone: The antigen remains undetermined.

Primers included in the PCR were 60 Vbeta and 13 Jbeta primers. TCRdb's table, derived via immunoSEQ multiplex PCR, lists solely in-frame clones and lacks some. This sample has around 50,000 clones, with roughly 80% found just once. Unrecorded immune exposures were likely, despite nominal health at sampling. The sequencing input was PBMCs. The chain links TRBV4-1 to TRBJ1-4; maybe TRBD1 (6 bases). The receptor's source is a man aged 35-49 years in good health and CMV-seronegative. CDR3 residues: CASSQGLQGNSEKLFF. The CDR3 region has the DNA TGCGCCAGCAGCCAAGGTCTACAGGGCAACAGCGAAAAACTGTTTTTT.